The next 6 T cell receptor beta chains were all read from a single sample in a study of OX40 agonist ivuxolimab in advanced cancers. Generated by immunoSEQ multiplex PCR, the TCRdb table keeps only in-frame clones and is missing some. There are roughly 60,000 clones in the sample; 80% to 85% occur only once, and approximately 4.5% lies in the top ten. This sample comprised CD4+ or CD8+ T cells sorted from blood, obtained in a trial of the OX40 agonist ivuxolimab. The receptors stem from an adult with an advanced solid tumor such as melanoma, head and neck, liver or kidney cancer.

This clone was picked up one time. The CDR3 sequence: CASSRESMNSPLHF. The DNA for the CDR3 is TGTGCCAGCAGCCGAGAGTCCATGAATTCACCCCTCCACTTT. The chain employs TRBV7-2 and TRBJ1-6; D gene uncertain. V lost 5 bases, J lost 7 bases, and 12 bases lay in between. CDR3 length equals 14 residues. Germline assignment: CDR1 SGHTA and CDR2 FQGNSA.

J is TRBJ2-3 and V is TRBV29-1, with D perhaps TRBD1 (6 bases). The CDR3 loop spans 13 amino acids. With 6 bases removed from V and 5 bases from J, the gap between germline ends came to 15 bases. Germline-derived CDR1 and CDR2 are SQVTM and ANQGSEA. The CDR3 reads CSVDRQARDTQYF. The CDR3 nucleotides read TGCAGCGTAGACCGACAGGCTCGAGATACGCAGTATTTT.

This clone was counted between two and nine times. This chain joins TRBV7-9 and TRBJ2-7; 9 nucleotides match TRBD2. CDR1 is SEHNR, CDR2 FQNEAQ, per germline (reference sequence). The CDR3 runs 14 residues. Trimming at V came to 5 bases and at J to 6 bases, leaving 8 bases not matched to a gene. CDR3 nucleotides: TGTGCCAGCAGCGAAGGAGTAGCGGGAGTCGAGCAGTACTTC. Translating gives CASSEGVAGVEQYF.

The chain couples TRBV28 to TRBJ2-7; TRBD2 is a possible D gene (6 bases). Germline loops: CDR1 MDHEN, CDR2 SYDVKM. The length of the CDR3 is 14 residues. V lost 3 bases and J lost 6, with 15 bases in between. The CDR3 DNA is TGTGCCAGCAGTTTCTCTTCCCGGCGGGGCGAGCAGTACTTC. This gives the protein CASSFSSRRGEQYF.

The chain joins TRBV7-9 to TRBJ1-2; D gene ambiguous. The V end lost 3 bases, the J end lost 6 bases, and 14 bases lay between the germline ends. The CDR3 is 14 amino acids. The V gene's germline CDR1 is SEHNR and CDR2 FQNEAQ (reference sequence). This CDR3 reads CASSFYLTGDGYTF. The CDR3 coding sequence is TGTGCCAGCAGCTTCTACCTAACTGGGGATGGCTACACCTTC.

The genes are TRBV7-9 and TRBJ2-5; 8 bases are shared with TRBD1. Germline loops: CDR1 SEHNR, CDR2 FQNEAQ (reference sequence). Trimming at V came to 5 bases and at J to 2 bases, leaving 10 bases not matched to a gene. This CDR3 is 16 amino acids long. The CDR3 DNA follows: TGTGCCAGCAGCCCCAACGGCGGGGACAGGCAAGAGACCCAGTACTTC. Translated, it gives CASSPNGGDRQETQYF.